Each of the 8 T cell receptor beta chains below was sequenced from the same sample in a study of cytomegalovirus exposure and HLA in healthy donors. Researchers ran the PCR with 60 Vbeta and 13 Jbeta primers. Assay used: immunoSEQ multiplex PCR; TCRdb lists only in-frame clones, some missing. The profile covers 150,000 or so clones, with about 80% appearing a single time and roughly 4% taken by the ten largest. Source material: PBMCs. These receptors were taken from a woman between 40 and 55 years old in good health and CMV-seronegative.

This rearrangement joins TRBV4-1 to TRBJ1-5, with TRBD1 matching 7 bases. CDR1 MGHRA and CDR2 YSYEKL come from the germline V gene. Losses at the gene ends were 1 base for V and 3 bases for J; bases not matched to a gene: 6. CDR3 size: 16 residues. This chain's CDR3 is CASSQVWTGANQPQHF. The CDR3, as DNA: TGCGCCAGCAGCCAAGTCTGGACAGGAGCCAATCAGCCCCAGCATTTT.

The rearrangement links TRBV2 to TRBJ2-7; maybe TRBD2 (6 bases). The V end lost 8 bases, the J end lost 2 bases, and 13 bases lay between the germline ends. CDR1 is SNHLY and CDR2 is FYNNEI in the germline V gene. This CDR3 has 13 residues. The CDR3 DNA follows: TGTGCCAGCCGGGCGGGGATTACCTACGAGCAGTACTTC. As protein: CASRAGITYEQYF.

The CDR3, as DNA: TGTGCCAGCAGCTTAGGGACTCCTCTCTACTACGAGCAGTACTTC. Its translation is CASSLGTPLYYEQYF. The rearrangement links TRBV7-2 to TRBJ2-7; possible D gene TRBD2, 5 bases. Trimming shortened V by 1 base and J by 3 bases, and 13 bases separated the two germline ends. The CDR3 is made up of 15 amino acids. Germline V lookup: CDR1 SGHTA, CDR2 FQGNSA.

In its sample, this clone was seen a few times. The chain uses TRBV9 and TRBJ2-7; 9 bases agree with TRBD1. V lost 2 bases and J lost 6; bases outside the gene matches: 9. The CDR3 sequence is 15 residues long. Germline CDR1 SGDLS, CDR2 YYNGEE. CDR3 in DNA: TGTGCCAGCAGCGTGGCTGGGGACAGGGTAGCCGAGCAGTACTTC. Protein product: CASSVAGDRVAEQYF.

Only one count was recorded for this clone. The CDR3 DNA reads as TGTGCCAGCGGGGGACAGCCCTACGAGCAGTACTTC. Protein: CASGGQPYEQYF. The chain recombines TRBV2 with TRBJ2-7, with 7 bases identical to TRBD1. Trimming cost V 8 bases and J 2 bases; bases outside gene matches: 3. CDR1 and CDR2 (germline): SNHLY, FYNNEI. The CDR3 covers 12 residues.

V gene TRBV6-1 combines with J gene TRBJ2-3, with unresolved D. Trimming took off 1 base at V and 2 bases at J, with 7 bases between the two ends. Germline loops: CDR1 MNHNS, CDR2 SASEGT. The length of the CDR3 is 14 residues. The CDR3 region has the DNA TGTGCCAGCAGTGAAGGCACTTACACAGATACGCAGTATTTT. Translating gives CASSEGTYTDTQYF.

The gene calls are TRBV7-6 and TRBJ2-1; TRBD2 matches 9 bases. Germline lookup yields CDR1 SGHVS and CDR2 FNYEAQ. V lost 1 base to trimming and J lost 7 bases; unmatched junction nucleotides: 8. The CDR3 runs to 16 residues. CDR3 region: CASSLVREGFRNEQFF. DNA of the CDR3: TGTGCCAGCAGCTTAGTGCGGGAGGGTTTTAGGAATGAGCAGTTCTTC.

CDR3 loop: CASSQREGLDTQYF. CDR3 nucleotide sequence: TGTGCCAGTAGCCAGCGGGAGGGGTTAGATACGCAGTATTTT. The chain combines TRBV19 with TRBJ2-3; 10 bases line up with TRBD2. This CDR3 comprises 14 residues. J was trimmed by 5 bases and V by 6 bases; bases with no gene match: 5. CDR1 LNHDA and CDR2 SQIVND come from the germline V gene (reference sequence).